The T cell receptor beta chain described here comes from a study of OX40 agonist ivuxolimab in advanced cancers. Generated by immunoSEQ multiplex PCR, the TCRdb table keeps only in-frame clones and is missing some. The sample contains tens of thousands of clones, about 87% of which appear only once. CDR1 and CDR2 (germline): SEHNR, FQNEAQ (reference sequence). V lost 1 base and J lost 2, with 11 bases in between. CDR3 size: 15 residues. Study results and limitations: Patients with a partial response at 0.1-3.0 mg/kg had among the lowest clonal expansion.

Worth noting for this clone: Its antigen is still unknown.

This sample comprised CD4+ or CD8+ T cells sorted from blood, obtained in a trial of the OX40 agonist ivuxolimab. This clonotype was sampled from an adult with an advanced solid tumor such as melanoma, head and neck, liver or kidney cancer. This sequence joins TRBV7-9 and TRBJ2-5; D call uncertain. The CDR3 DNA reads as TGTGCCAGCAGCTTAGGGGTCGTAGGACAAGAGACCCAGTACTTC. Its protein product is CASSLGVVGQETQYF.